This TCR beta chain was found in a study of cytomegalovirus exposure and HLA in healthy donors. Notes on the study in general: The listing of 150 to 200 TCR beta chains classed them as cytomegalovirus-associated.

The germline V gene encodes CDR1 MGHRA and CDR2 YSYEKL. This CDR3 has 18 residues. The V and J ends lost 2 bases and 0 bases respectively, with 19 bases between them. With regard to this clone: Its specificity is not known.

Libraries were prepared by immunoSEQ multiplex PCR; TCRdb keeps only in-frame clonotypes and omits some of them. Of about 280,000 clones listed, around 89% are singletons. The source is a woman aged 18-29 years in good health and CMV-seronegative. Source material: PBMCs. V gene TRBV4-1 combines with J gene TRBJ1-1, with D perhaps matching TRBD1 (6 bases). CDR3 protein: CASSQQRGQLKMNTEAFF. The CDR3 DNA reads TGCGCCAGCAGCCAACAACGAGGACAGCTTAAGATGAACACTGAAGCTTTCTTT.